Following are 18 T cell receptor beta chains from one sample sequenced in a study of blood T cell repertoires in COVID-19. The protocol was immunoSEQ multiplex PCR, while the TCRdb copy is restricted to in-frame clones and leaves out a portion. The data contain over 40,000 clones, roughly 85% of them singletons. The material sequenced was peripheral blood. The receptor set was obtained from an elderly man with acute or convalescent COVID-19.

The chain carries TRBV3-1 (or the pseudogene TRBV3-2) and TRBJ1-1; 7 bases are a match to TRBD1. Trimming at V came to 5 bases and at J to 4 bases, leaving 13 bases not matched to a gene. From germline, CDR1 is LGHDT and CDR2 YNNKEL (reference sequence). The CDR3 has 16 amino acids. This chain's CDR3 is CASSDEDRARITEAFF. Written as DNA, the CDR3 is TGTGCCAGCAGCGATGAAGACAGGGCGCGTATCACTGAAGCTTTCTTT.

The chain carries TRBV21-1 and TRBJ1-2; TRBD1 reflects the table's D call only, with no check against the DNA. TRBV21-1 is shown as a pseudogene. This CDR3 spans 17 amino acids. CDR3 residues: CASSDGQGPIANYGYTF. CDR3 DNA sequence: TGTGCCAGCAGCGATGGACAGGGGCCAATCGCTAACTATGGCTACACCTTC.

The CDR3 region has the DNA TGTGCCAGCAGCTCCCAAGGTACAGGGAGTGGGTATGGCTACACCTTC. Amino acid sequence: CASSSQGTGSGYGYTF. This rearrangement joins TRBV9 to TRBJ1-2; weak D call: TRBD1 (6 bases). The CDR3 is 16 amino acids. The V and J ends lost 4 bases and 5 bases respectively, with 21 bases between them. Germline V gene sequence: CDR1 SGDLS, CDR2 YYNGEE.

The rearrangement uses TRBV10-2 and TRBJ2-2; 9 bases fit TRBD2. CDR3 length: 16 amino acids. CDR1 and CDR2 from the germline V gene are WSHSY and SAAADI. The V gene end was trimmed by 6 bases and the J gene end by 4 bases; junction bases not matched to a gene: 9. The CDR3 reads CASSGGAGGRTGELFF. The CDR3 nucleotides are TGCGCCAGCAGCGGGGGAGCGGGGGGCCGCACCGGGGAGCTGTTTTTT.

This chain uses TRBV7-9 with TRBJ2-1; TRBD2 matches at 8 bases. This CDR3 region has 15 residues. Germline V CDR1 and CDR2: SEHNR, FQNEAQ (reference sequence). V lost 1 base and J lost 4; bases outside the gene matches: 3. CDR3 protein: CASSLGLAPYNEQFF. The CDR3 DNA sequence: TGTGCCAGCAGCTTAGGACTAGCGCCATACAATGAGCAGTTCTTC.

The J gene is TRBJ1-2, the V gene TRBV4-3; TRBD1 matches 7 bases. The CDR3 covers 17 residues. The trim removed 0 bases at V and 1 base at J, leaving 8 bases unmatched. The germline V gene encodes CDR1 LGHNA and CDR2 YSLEER. The CDR3 is CASSQDVTGDLNYGYTF. CDR3 coding DNA: TGCGCCAGCAGCCAAGATGTAACAGGGGACCTTAACTATGGCTACACCTTC.

The rearrangement uses TRBV7-8 and TRBJ1-2; 9 bases map to TRBD1. The CDR3 covers 15 residues. Germline assignment: CDR1 SGHVS and CDR2 FQNEAQ. Losses at the gene ends were 5 bases for V and 8 bases for J; bases not matched to a gene: 12. The CDR3, as DNA: TGTGCCAGCAGCACCCGGACAGGGGCCGCCGAAGGCTACACCTTC. It codes for CASSTRTGAAEGYTF.

This clone was seen more than once but under ten times. The chain is built from TRBV18 and TRBJ1-6; 8 nucleotides match TRBD1. Germline V gene data show CDR1 as KGHSH and CDR2 as LQKENI. The CDR3 covers 17 residues. V shed 2 bases and J 7 bases; nucleotides not matched to a gene: 10. CDR3 DNA: TGTGCCAGCTCACCAATCGGGTATACAGGGGGGAATTCACCCCTCCACTTT. Protein sequence: CASSPIGYTGGNSPLHF.

The V call is TRBV19, the J call TRBJ1-5, with 7 bases aligning to TRBD1. Germline CDR1 is LNHDA and CDR2 is SQIVND (reference sequence). V shed 4 bases and J 6 bases; nucleotides not matched to a gene: 3. This CDR3 spans 13 amino acids. The CDR3 sequence is CASSTGGTQPQHF. The CDR3 coding sequence is TGTGCCAGTAGTACAGGGGGTACTCAGCCCCAGCATTTT. Supplemented by reference TRBV19 and TRBJ1-5, the full variable domain reads DGGITQSPKYLFRKEGQNVTLSCEQNLNHDAMYWYRQDPGQGLRLIYYSQIVNDFQKGDIAEGYSVSREKKESFPLTVTSAQKNPTAFYLCASSTGGTQPQHFGDGTRLSIL.

To note about this clone: The germline gene is not matched at one end of the junction; a read error may be the cause. The rearrangement joins TRBV7-7 to TRBJ2-3; possibly TRBD2 for D (6 bases). Per the germline V gene, CDR1 is SSHAT and CDR2 is FNYEAQ (reference sequence). This CDR3 contains 14 residues. CDR3 DNA sequence: TGTGCTAGCAGCTTAGGAGGGCTGGGAGATACGCAGTATTTT. Its protein product is CASSLGGLGDTQYF.

This clone occurred once. The J gene is TRBJ2-3, the V gene TRBV7-2, with D perhaps TRBD2 (6 bases). The CDR3 is 13 amino acids. Trimming left V 4 bases short and J 10 bases short, with 15 bases between. CDR1 is SGHTA, CDR2 FQGNSA, per germline. Written as DNA, the CDR3 is TGTGCCAGCAGCTCACTCACCGGGAGTTCGCAGTATTTT. This sequence encodes CASSSLTGSSQYF.

The J gene is TRBJ2-2, the V gene TRBV18; possibly TRBD1 for D (5 bases). CDR3 length: 17 amino acids. Between the trimmed V and J ends, which lost 5 bases and 0 bases, there was a span of 16 bases. The germline CDR1 and CDR2 sequences are KGHSH and LQKENI. Here the CDR3 DNA reads TGTGCCAGCTCATTCCGACAGAGCCTATCGAACACCGGGGAGCTGTTTTTT. Its translation: CASSFRQSLSNTGELFF.

The CDR3 sequence is CSASRAGDQTQYF. The CDR3 DNA is TGCAGTGCTAGTAGGGCGGGGGACCAGACCCAGTACTTC. The rearrangement uses TRBV20-1 and TRBJ2-5; 7 bases agree with TRBD2. Germline V gives CDR1 DFQATT, CDR2 SNEGSKA (reference sequence). V lost 3 bases to trimming and J lost 6 bases; unmatched junction nucleotides: 7. The CDR3 is made up of 13 amino acids.

The rearrangement links TRBV6-4 to TRBJ1-1, with a weak D call TRBD1 (6 bases). CDR3 length equals 13 residues. CDR1 and CDR2 from the germline V gene are MRHNA and SNTAGT. Trimming removed 5 bases from V and 4 bases from J, with 11 bases in between. The CDR3 loop reads CASSQTGSTEAFF. The CDR3 DNA follows: TGTGCCAGCAGTCAAACAGGGAGCACTGAAGCTTTCTTT.

CDR3 nucleotides: TGTGCCAGCAGCGTCTTGGGTGGGACTAAGGGTGAAAAACTGTTTTTT. It specifies CASSVLGGTKGEKLFF. The chain links TRBV9 to TRBJ1-4, with a possible D match to TRBD1 (5 bases). V lost 2 bases and J lost 7, with 18 bases in between. CDR1 and CDR2 (germline): SGDLS, YYNGEE. The CDR3 is made up of 16 amino acids.

The J gene is TRBJ2-3, the V gene TRBV6-5; D may be TRBD2 (5 bases). The CDR3 has 15 residues. V lost 3 bases and J 3 bases, leaving 13 bases between the germline ends. Per germline, CDR1 MNHEY and CDR2 SVGAGI. CDR3 residues: CASSYMGVLTDTQYF. CDR3 coding DNA: TGTGCCAGCAGTTATATGGGAGTTCTTACAGATACGCAGTATTTT.

V and J are TRBV19 and TRBJ1-1, with D uncertain. V was clipped by 5 bases and J by 7 bases, with 17 bases between them. Per germline, CDR1 LNHDA and CDR2 SQIVND (reference sequence). The CDR3 consists of 14 residues. CDR3 sequence: CASSPRGKVNEAFF. The CDR3 region has the DNA TGTGCCAGTAGTCCCCGAGGGAAGGTTAATGAAGCTTTCTTT.

This clone has only a few counts. This sequence joins TRBV25-1 and TRBJ1-2; D is ambiguous. This CDR3 has 13 amino acids. Trimming removed 2 bases from V and 8 bases from J, with 12 bases in between. Germline assignment: CDR1 MGHDK and CDR2 SYGVNS. The CDR3 nucleotides read TGTGCCAGCAGTGAAATGGGAGGCCGAGGCTACACCTTC. Protein: CASSEMGGRGYTF.